This T cell receptor (beta chain) originates from a study of beta chain features in type 1 diabetes. The wider study: Researchers looked at about 110 million sorted cells across all samples.

Whole-study findings and limits: More deletions and fewer insertions at VDJ junctions were seen in type 1 diabetes patients. TCRB CDR3 length was moderately but significantly reduced in all four CD4+ subsets of Type 1 diabetes patients.

CDR1 and CDR2 from the germline V gene are LGHNT and FRNRAP. The V and J ends lost 6 bases and 7 bases respectively, with 7 bases between them. The CDR3 runs to 11 residues. CD45RO/CCR7/CD25/CD127/CD95/CD27 staining was used to isolate CD4+ naive, central memory, regulatory and stem cell-like memory cells by sorting. With regard to this clone: Its antigen remains unknown.

Expressed TCRB transcripts were sequenced, since all the RNA that had been isolated was reverse transcribed. An average roughly 3.6 million reads came from naive, central memory and regulatory T cell samples. Assay used: immunoSEQ multiplex PCR; TCRdb lists only in-frame clones, some missing. The table lists approximately 170,000 clones, roughly 7.1% of them singletons. The receptor was derived from a woman in her thirties or forties with type 1 diabetes. The chain has TRBV12-5 and TRBJ2-1; a possible D gene is TRBD2 (5 bases). The sequenced sample was central memory CD4+ T cells from blood. CDR3 coding DNA: TGTGCTAGTGGCCGAGGGAATGAGCAGTTCTTC. It is translated as CASGRGNEQFF.